The sequence of this T cell receptor beta chain was determined in a study of cytomegalovirus exposure and HLA in healthy donors (dated by TCRdb to about 2017). Regarding the study in general: According to an earlier analysis of around 600 of the donors, about 180 million T cells yielded over 90 million unique TCR beta sequences and less than 300 Gb of sequence data. An early release covering over 500 HLA-typed donors comprised about 320 gigabases of sequencing data and around 86 million unique TCR sequences. Among the roughly 390 genotyped donors, approximately 76% belonged to the genetic ancestry cluster associated with self-reported Caucasian donors. The study aimed to test whether cataloging public T cell receptors could reveal signatures of past pathogen exposure. The study profiled the T cell repertoires of around 700 subjects by immunosequencing and related them to cytomegalovirus serostatus. Besides the first cohort of under 700 subjects, a separate validation cohort made up of 95 to 150 different subjects was used. To predict cytomegalovirus infection status, the study brought together high-throughput TCR immunosequencing, statistical association of individual TCRs with disease status, and machine learning. A later analysis re-examined previously published TCR beta repertoires from hundreds of donors and added high-resolution HLA genotyping to investigate patterns of TCR occurrence. In the later analysis, no new phenotypic data were used to find candidate immune exposures; instead, reliance was placed on TCR beta sequences and their occurrence across donors. An earlier analysis of roughly 580 of the donors used high-throughput TCR beta sequencing to judge whether each TCR beta V gene segment behaved as functional or pseudogenic. Donor age, sex, ethnicity and CMV serostatus were compiled alongside the repertoire data. In a later genetic analysis, genome-wide SNP genotypes for about three fifths of the roughly 670 donors were used, and that subset was treated as a discovery cohort. All discovery cohort repertoires had been generated using a single sequencing platform. Class I and class II HLA loci were covered by the typing at four-digit resolution. The number of donors typed differed by locus, with roughly 620-630 for A, B, C, DRB1 and DQB1, around 500 for DQA1, 600 to 610 for DPA1, and some 440 for DPB1. Because of strong linkage in the cohort, roughly five DR-DQ haplotypes were treated as single units for association and clustering. Across some 400 genotyped donors of the cohort, an average of approximately 240,000 unique TCR beta nucleotide sequences per donor were sequenced, and roughly 18% of those sequences were non-productive.

The cohort consisted of 666 healthy bone marrow donors. At the time of sampling, all cohort members were nominally healthy, though unrecorded immune exposures were likely present. The donor was CMV seronegative and belonged to the group of over 300 seronegative cohort members. Each donor provided a peripheral blood sample, and peripheral blood mononuclear cells were used for TCR beta sequencing. Genomic DNA extraction from the blood cell samples was performed with the Qiagen DNeasy Blood Extraction Kit. Study-wide findings and limitations: In an earlier analysis of around 600 of the donors, most TCR beta V segments were observed in productive rearrangements about 90% or about 30% of the time, broadly matching IMGT annotations. Most CMV-associated TCR beta chains appeared to be HLA-restricted in a later analysis, and the HLA associations seemed to be driven largely by CMV exposure. While some public TCRs were present in many individuals, most TCR sequences turned up only very rarely across donors. A further reported finding was that TCR beta sequences accurately predicted the HLA-A and HLA-B alleles for most subjects in the first cohort. A later genetic analysis reported fewer N-insertions in productive TCRs among donors in an Asian-associated ancestry cluster than the roughly 700-donor mean. A total of 164 TCR beta chains were listed by the study as associated with cytomegalovirus. Because some donors lacked HLA typing at each locus, the association tests relied only on the typed subset. A later analysis found that HLA-associated TCR beta chains were more clonally expanded and had lower generation probabilities than equally common non-associated chains. The presence/absence analyses assumed that sequencing depth was roughly uniform across donors, and that assumption may not be true. In vitro tests confirmed that three of the cytomegalovirus-associated TCR beta chains recognize cytomegalovirus antigens. The classifier was reported to diagnose cytomegalovirus status with high specificity and sensitivity in both the original cohort and the validation cohort. A cluster of highly shared sequence variants was judged likely to be a technical artifact of the sequencing pipeline. According to a later analysis, parvovirus B19, influenza, CMV and Epstein-Barr virus appeared linked to several top co-occurrence clusters. The authors suggested that the approach could potentially be generalized to other disease states and immunological phenotypes. V-gene and J-gene trimming of TCR beta chains was associated with a missense DCLRE1C variant in a later genetic analysis, and the association was replicated in an independent cohort. In this cohort, only TCR beta chains were sequenced, and detectable features were limited by the absence of alpha or paired-chain data. Seventeen rarely observed V segments, including chromosome 9 orphons, were excluded from the earlier analysis of approximately 500 of the donors because counts were too low. Assigning TCR associations to individual alleles was difficult when HLA alleles, especially DR and DQ, strongly co-occurred. According to a later analysis, TCR association rates differed among HLA loci, with DRB1 alleles showing the most associated TCRs and HLA-C alleles showing the fewest. For the cohort, immune exposure information was limited to CMV serostatus. Because the 87-base-pair reads could not distinguish some IMGT-functional V segments, including TRBV6-2 and TRBV6-3, those segments were excluded. A later analysis associated 16,951 TCR beta sequences with specific HLA alleles at a false discovery rate of 0.05. Correlated functional status among segregating V segments might reflect linkage disequilibrium, but an unknown experimental factor could not be ruled out.

As regards this clone: Its cognate antigen has yet to be identified. Base qualities are not recorded, but no much larger clone differs from it by a single base.

Receptor libraries were prepared by the immunoSEQ multiplex PCR assay. For the multiplex PCR, a mixture combining 60 forward primers for TCR Vbeta segments and 13 reverse primers for TCR Jbeta segments was used. The CDR3 region of rearranged TCR beta genes was amplified from genomic DNA with a multiplex PCR assay. Amplified TCR beta libraries were sequenced as 87-base-pair reads on the Illumina HiSeq System. From the authors' description of their analysis: In a later analysis, 80 million or so unique TCR beta chains were counted across the approximately 640 repertoires, and around 10 million of these chains were shared by at least two donors. To remove PCR and sequencing errors, raw reads were error-corrected and collapsed into unique sequences using a nearest-neighbor algorithm that merged closely related sequences. V, D and J gene segments were assigned by aligning CDR3 sequences to IMGT reference sequences. For a sequence to be retained, a match of at least six nucleotides was required to both a V gene segment and a J gene segment. Rearrangements were classified as productive when the CDR3 lacked stop codons and remained in frame with V and J, and all other rearrangements were classified as non-productive. CDR3 was defined according to IMGT convention as the region running from the second conserved V-encoded cysteine to the conserved J-encoded phenylalanine. The earlier analysis of about 500 of the donors excluded sequences that lacked an unambiguous match to a single V gene segment. In an earlier analysis of 587 of the donors, V segments were called functional above 56.7% productive rearrangements and were called segregating when the between-donor standard deviation exceeded 5%. A statistical classification framework was built to diagnose cytomegalovirus status from the catalog of TCR beta chain sequences. In a later analysis, V and J genes were assigned by comparing TCR nucleotide sequences against IMGT/GENE-DB human TR gene sequences. A later analysis assigned CDR3 sequences and most-parsimonious VDJ recombination scenarios with the TCRdist pipeline. A later analysis defined each TCR beta chain by its CDR3 amino acid sequence plus V-gene family, and excluded reads lacking a unique V-gene family. As a way to deal with suspected cross-contamination and a sequencing artifact, a later analysis dropped hundreds of nucleotide sequences that were highly shared and had low generation probability. For each public chain, a later analysis derived a clonal expansion index from normalized ranks of inferred template counts within each repertoire. In a later analysis, generation probabilities were computed with a VDJ recombination model fitted to out-of-frame rearrangements, and the resulting probabilities were checked against IGoR. In a later analysis, TCR-TCR, TCR-HLA and TCR-CMV co-occurrence was scored with hypergeometric tests, and a repertoire-size bias correction was applied to TCR pairs. False discovery rates were estimated in a later analysis by permuting HLA or CMV assignments 20 times. In a later analysis, co-occurring TCRs were grouped with DBSCAN, and TCRdist sequence similarity was added when clustering was performed within HLA-allele-positive subsets. Repertoires with fewer than 30,000 or more than 120,000 public chains, plus five repertoires with anomalous nucleotide sharing, were excluded from co-occurrence clustering. TCRdb took over this immuneACCESS table, retaining in-frame rearrangements with V and J assigned. Such tables are incomplete; in checked studies, under half of the missing clones stem from an unresolved V gene, and the remainder is unexplained. Clonal size and the V and J genes are those of that table, whereas D and trimming came from the DNA. The sample table shows roughly 71,000 clones, and 55% to 65% are seen once. Roughly 2.8% of the sample is held by the ten biggest clonotypes.

The CDR3 holds 14 amino acids from the cysteine to the phenylalanine. The kept DNA is CDR3 alone, 42 bases in frame from the first base. Ends trimmed: V by 2 bases, J by 8 bases; bases unmatched to a gene: 5. Based on the germline V gene, the CDR1 and CDR2 sequences are SGHRS and YFSETQ. The sequencing input was PBMCs. The receptor comes from a man between 25 and 39 years old in good health and CMV-seronegative. The rearrangement combines TRBV5-1 with TRBJ1-4, and TRBD1 matches 8 of the central bases. The nucleotide sequence reads as follows: TGCGCCAGCAGCTTCACAGGGGGACAGGAAAAACTGTTTTTT. Its translation is CASSFTGGQEKLFF.